The entry below gives a single T cell receptor beta chain sequence along with its context. This was a survey-level run. Assay used: immunoSEQ multiplex PCR; TCRdb lists only in-frame clones, some missing. The sample has approximately 46,000 clones, about four fifths seen once. The data are from a study of fetal regulatory T cell absence and autoimmunity. Study in general: Without clinical diabetes, IPEX patients showed exocrine pancreas autoimmunity.

The CDR3 has 16 residues. Between the trimmed V and J ends, which lost 3 bases and 1 base, there was a span of 16 bases. Germline V gene data show CDR1 as SEHNR and CDR2 as FQNEAQ (reference sequence). The chain carries TRBV7-9 and TRBJ2-7; D tentatively fits TRBD1 or TRBD2 (5 bases each). The sequencing input was cord blood. The receptor comes from a newborn boy with IPEX syndrome. The CDR3 loop is CASSLLERDGSYEQYF. CDR3 in DNA: TGTGCCAGCAGCTTGTTAGAGAGGGACGGATCCTACGAGCAGTACTTC. Based on the CDR3 plus reference TRBV7-9 and TRBJ2-7, the full variable domain is DTGVSQNPRHKITKRGQNVTFRCDPISEHNRLYWYRQTLGQGPEFLTYFQNEAQLEKSRLLSDRFSAERPKGSFSTLEIQRTEQGDSAMYLCASSLLERDGSYEQYFGPGTRLTVT.